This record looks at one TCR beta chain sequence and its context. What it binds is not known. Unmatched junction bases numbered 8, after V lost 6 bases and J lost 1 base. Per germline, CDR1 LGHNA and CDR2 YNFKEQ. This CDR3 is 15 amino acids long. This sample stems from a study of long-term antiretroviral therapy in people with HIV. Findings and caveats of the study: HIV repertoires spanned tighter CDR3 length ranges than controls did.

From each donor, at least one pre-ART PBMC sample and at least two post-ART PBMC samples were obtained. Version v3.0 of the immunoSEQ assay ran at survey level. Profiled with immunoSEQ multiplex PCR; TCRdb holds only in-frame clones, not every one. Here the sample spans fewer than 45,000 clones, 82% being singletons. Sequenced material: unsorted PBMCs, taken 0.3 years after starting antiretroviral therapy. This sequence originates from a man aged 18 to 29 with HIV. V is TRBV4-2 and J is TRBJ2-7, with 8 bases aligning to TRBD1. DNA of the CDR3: TGTGCCAGCAGGCCAGGGACAGGACTTTCCTACGAGCAGTACTTC. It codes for CASRPGTGLSYEQYF.